These 27 T cell receptor beta chains were all obtained from the same sample, sequenced in a study of shared clonotypes between healthy human individuals. TCRdb's table, derived via immunoSEQ multiplex PCR, lists solely in-frame clones and lacks some. The sample carries a few million clones, approximately 95% recorded once. The sequenced sample was naive CD4+ T cells from PBMCs. Subset described: CD45RA+ positively selected. The receptors derive from a man between 18 and 29 years old in good health. Some clones in this sample may be carry-over from other donors' samples.

For this clone: Other DNA sequences in the sample encode the same CDR3. This chain connects TRBV7-7 to TRBJ2-3, with D maybe TRBD2 (5 bases). Germline V gene data show CDR1 as SSHAT and CDR2 as FNYEAQ (reference sequence). The CDR3 has 14 residues. Between the trimmed V and J ends, which lost 1 base and 0 bases, there was a span of 5 bases. The CDR3 is CASSLGTSTDTQYF. The DNA for the CDR3 is TGTGCCAGCAGCTTAGGGACTAGCACAGATACGCAGTATTTT.

The J gene is TRBJ2-1, the V gene TRBV7-9; D may match TRBD1 or TRBD2 (5 bases each). Germline V CDR1 and CDR2: SEHNR, FQNEAQ (reference sequence). The CDR3 spans 15 residues. Trimming removed 4 bases from V and 9 bases from J, with 19 bases in between. CDR3 DNA sequence: TGTGCCAGCAGCTCCCGGGACCGCCGGGATCGTGAGCAGTTCTTC. Its translation is CASSSRDRRDREQFF.

The genes are TRBV7-2 and TRBJ2-1; weak D call: TRBD2 (6 bases). Per the germline V gene, CDR1 is SGHTA and CDR2 is FQGNSA. The CDR3 is 14 residues long. Deletions cut 5 bases from V and 3 bases from J, with 11 bases between. The CDR3 bases are TGTGCCAGCAGCCCCCCGGGACTCTACAATGAGCAGTTCTTC. Protein product: CASSPPGLYNEQFF.

V and J are TRBV5-6 and TRBJ2-7, with D possibly matching TRBD2 (5 bases). Germline lookup yields CDR1 SGHDT and CDR2 YYEEEE. V was clipped by 0 bases and J by 7 bases, with 17 bases between them. The CDR3 length is 15 residues. The CDR3 DNA reads TGTGCCAGCAGCTTGGATCAGAGGGCCCGTGGAGAGCAGTACTTC. Protein sequence: CASSLDQRARGEQYF.

CDR3 nucleotides: TGTGCCAGCAGCGTGGCCGGGACCGCCCAAAACATTCAGTACTTC. Protein: CASSVAGTAQNIQYF. V usage is TRBV7-2 and J usage is TRBJ2-4, with D tentatively TRBD1 or TRBD2 (5 bases each). The germline V gene has CDR1 SGHTA and CDR2 FQGNSA. V gave up 5 bases and J gave up 5 bases, with 16 bases separating them. This CDR3 has 15 amino acids.

The genes are TRBV5-1 and TRBJ1-1; D is unclear. The germline CDR1 and CDR2 sequences are SGHRS and YFSETQ. V was cut by 7 bases and J by 0 bases, with 10 bases left in between. This CDR3 is 13 amino acids long. CDR3 amino acids: CASLLDVNTEAFF. CDR3 sequence (DNA): TGCGCCAGCCTCCTGGATGTGAACACTGAAGCTTTCTTT. Full variable domain (missing parts from reference TRBV5-1 and TRBJ1-1): KAGVTQTPRYLIKTRGQQVTLSCSPISGHRSVSWYQQTPGQGLQFLFEYFSETQRNKGNFPGRFSGRQFSNSRSEMNVSTLELGDSALYLCASLLDVNTEAFFGQGTRLTVV.

The V gene is TRBV28, the J gene TRBJ2-4, with D possibly being TRBD1 or TRBD2 (5 bases each). CDR1 is MDHEN, CDR2 SYDVKM, per germline. V lost 6 bases to trimming and J lost 0 bases, with 15 bases between them. This CDR3 contains 16 residues. In DNA, the CDR3 is TGTGCCAGCAGAACCGGGACGGAACTAGCCAAAAACATTCAGTACTTC. Encoded protein: CASRTGTELAKNIQYF.

The chain joins TRBV29-1 to TRBJ1-2; D perhaps matches TRBD1 (5 bases). Trimming stripped 4 bases from V and 0 bases from J, with 9 bases between. The CDR3 covers 13 residues. Germline V gene lookup returns CDR1 SQVTM and CDR2 ANQGSEA. This CDR3 is CSVADRTNYGYTF. In DNA form, the CDR3 reads TGCAGCGTTGCCGACAGAACTAACTATGGCTACACCTTC.

The V and J genes are TRBV2 and TRBJ1-4; tentative D call: TRBD1 (6 bases). The CDR3 is 13 residues long. CDR1 is SNHLY, CDR2 FYNNEI, per germline. V was clipped by 4 bases and J by 8 bases, with 11 bases between them. CDR3: CASSVNRDEKLFF. The CDR3 region has the DNA TGTGCCAGCAGTGTGAACAGGGACGAAAAACTGTTTTTT.

As to this clone: The same CDR3 can be traced to other DNA sequences in this sample. The chain has TRBV28 and TRBJ2-5, with TRBD1 identical over 8 bases. Germline trimming cut 4 bases from V and 4 bases from J; bases unmatched to any gene: 8. The CDR3 has 15 residues. CDR1 and CDR2 (germline): MDHEN, SYDVKM. CDR3 in amino acids: CASSSTGTGGETQYF. CDR3 bases: TGTGCCAGCAGTTCCACCGGGACAGGTGGAGAGACCCAGTACTTC.

The rearrangement joins TRBV5-4 to TRBJ2-2; 9 bases agree with TRBD2. Germline CDR1 is SGHNT and CDR2 is YYREEE (reference sequence). The CDR3 totals 16 residues. V was clipped by 5 bases and J by 7 bases; unmatched bases: 12. CDR3 protein: CASSPWPSGAYGELFF. CDR3 in DNA: TGTGCCAGCAGTCCTTGGCCTAGCGGGGCCTACGGGGAGCTGTTTTTT.

The chain's CDR3 is CASSPGQGAGTEAFF. The CDR3 DNA is TGCGCCAGCAGCCCCGGACAGGGGGCGGGCACTGAAGCTTTCTTT. This chain links TRBV5-1 with TRBJ1-1; 11 bases line up with TRBD1. There are 15 residues in the CDR3. Germline CDR1 SGHRS, CDR2 YFSETQ. V was pared by 4 bases and J by 4 bases, with 6 bases of the junction left unmatched.

About this clone: A junction boundary mismatches the germline segment, possibly from a read error. This chain links TRBV6-5 with TRBJ2-7, with 7 bases matching TRBD1. The germline CDR1 and CDR2 sequences are MNHEY and SVGAGI. The CDR3 is 16 residues long. In DNA form, the CDR3 reads TGTGCCAGCAGATACTCCGGGGACGACAGGGTCGACGAGCAGTACTTC. Translating it yields CASRYSGDDRVDEQYF.

The chain has TRBV18 and TRBJ2-3; TRBD2 agrees at 7 bases. Looked up from germline, CDR1 is KGHSH and CDR2 is LQKENI. J lost 4 bases, V lost 3 bases, and 4 bases had no gene match. The length of the CDR3 is 14 residues. Here the CDR3 DNA reads TGTGCCAGCTCACCGACCCGGGGGGCAGATACGCAGTATTTT. Its protein is CASSPTRGADTQYF. Using reference TRBV18 and TRBJ2-3 for the parts outside the CDR3, the full variable domain is NAGVMQNPRHLVRRRGQEARLRCSPMKGHSHVYWYRQLPEEGLKFMVYLQKENIIDESGMPKERFSAEFPKEGPSILRIQQVVRGDSAAYFCASSPTRGADTQYFGPGTRLTVL.

The genes are TRBV28 and TRBJ2-2; possible D gene TRBD1, 5 bases. V lost 8 bases to trimming and J lost 5 bases, with 12 bases between them. Germline lookup yields CDR1 MDHEN and CDR2 SYDVKM. The CDR3 totals 13 residues. CDR3: CASWEGATGELFF. The CDR3, as DNA: TGTGCCAGCTGGGAAGGGGCGACCGGGGAGCTGTTTTTT.

V usage is TRBV11-3 and J usage is TRBJ1-1; unclear D gene. The CDR3 length is 16 residues. The ends were cut back, 5 bases at V and 4 bases at J, with 20 bases in the middle. The germline V gene encodes CDR1 SGHNT and CDR2 YENEEA. The CDR3 spells CASSESRFAHLTEAFF. CDR3 DNA sequence: TGTGCCAGCAGCGAAAGTAGGTTTGCCCACCTCACTGAAGCTTTCTTT. Using reference TRBV11-3 and TRBJ1-1 for the parts outside the CDR3, the full variable domain is EAGVVQSPRYKIIEKKQPVAFWCNPISGHNTLYWYLQNLGQGPELLIRYENEEAVDDSQLPKDRFSAERLKGVDSTLKIQPAELGDSAVYLCASSESRFAHLTEAFFGQGTRLTVV.

The J gene is TRBJ2-7, the V gene TRBV4-2; 8 bases fit TRBD2. Germline V gene sequence: CDR1 LGHNA, CDR2 YNFKEQ. Trimming removed 0 bases from V and 5 bases from J; junction bases left unmatched: 6. The CDR3 runs to 15 residues. CDR3 DNA sequence: TGTGCCAGCAGCCAAGACCCGGGAGGGGCCCACGAGCAGTACTTC. It is translated as CASSQDPGGAHEQYF.

V and J are TRBV6-5 and TRBJ2-7; tentatively, D is TRBD2 (5 bases). The CDR3 runs 14 residues. Per germline, CDR1 MNHEY and CDR2 SVGAGI. Between the trimmed V and J ends, which lost 3 bases and 7 bases, there was a span of 16 bases. The CDR3 reads CASSYRAGRFEQYF. The CDR3 DNA reads as TGTGCCAGCAGTTATCGGGCGGGCCGCTTTGAGCAGTACTTC.

Here the CDR3 DNA reads TGTGCTACATCCCGACAGTCCATGAACACTGAAGCTTTCTTT. This encodes CATSRQSMNTEAFF. The chain recombines TRBV19 with TRBJ1-1; a weak D match, TRBD1 (5 bases). Germline V gene data show CDR1 as LNHDA and CDR2 as SQIVND (reference sequence). CDR3 length: 14 amino acids.

This clone was found once. This chain links TRBV27 with TRBJ1-3; the D is unclear. Deletions cut 4 bases from V and 0 bases from J, with 13 bases between. In germline, CDR1 is MNHEY, CDR2 SMNVEV (reference sequence). This CDR3 comprises 16 residues. Here the CDR3 reads CASSSTYRISGNTIYF. DNA for the CDR3: TGTGCCAGCAGTTCTACATATCGGATCTCTGGAAACACCATATATTTT.

The chain employs TRBV6-6 and TRBJ1-5; D is ambiguous. The V gene lost 5 bases and the J gene lost 7 bases, with 9 bases spanning the gap. CDR3 size: 12 residues. Per germline, CDR1 MNHNY and CDR2 SVGAGI (reference sequence). CDR3 region: CASSPVRQPQHF. CDR3 sequence (DNA): TGTGCCAGCAGTCCAGTAAGACAGCCCCAGCATTTT.

This clone has only one observation. V and J are TRBV7-3 and TRBJ2-1; D not resolved. V lost 1 base and J 5 bases, leaving 6 bases between the germline ends. The CDR3 has 13 residues. Germline V gene lookup returns CDR1 SGHTA and CDR2 FQGTGA. CDR3 bases: TGTGCCAGCAGCTTAAGGGCGGACAATGAGCAGTTCTTC. Translating gives CASSLRADNEQFF.

J is TRBJ1-6 and V is TRBV25-1; 7 nucleotides align to TRBD1. V shed 1 base and J 6 bases; nucleotides not matched to a gene: 6. The CDR3 extends over 16 amino acids. From germline, CDR1 is MGHDK and CDR2 SYGVNS. Here the CDR3 reads CASSESGAGGNSPLHF. The CDR3 region has the DNA TGTGCCAGCAGTGAATCGGGGGCAGGGGGTAATTCACCCCTCCACTTT.

This chain's CDR3 is CASSYLMTSGRSTDTQYF. Here the CDR3 DNA reads TGTGCCAGCAGCTACCTGATGACTAGCGGGAGGAGCACAGATACGCAGTATTTT. V usage is TRBV11-2 and J usage is TRBJ2-3; 13 nucleotides align to TRBD2. V shed 4 bases and J 0 bases; nucleotides not matched to a gene: 7. CDR1 and CDR2 (germline): SGHAT, FQNNGV. This CDR3 has 18 amino acids.

The rearrangement uses TRBV7-9 and TRBJ1-4; D ambiguous. CDR3 length equals 15 residues. Deletions cut 1 base from V and 0 bases from J, with 6 bases between. Per the germline V gene, CDR1 is SEHNR and CDR2 is FQNEAQ (reference sequence). CDR3 protein: CASSLVKATNEKLFF. For the CDR3, the DNA is TGTGCCAGCAGCTTAGTGAAAGCAACTAATGAAAAACTGTTTTTT.

The CDR3 loop is CASRRTTGGIDTEAFF. DNA for the CDR3: TGTGCCAGCCGGCGGACAACAGGGGGTATCGACACTGAAGCTTTCTTT. The genes are TRBV6-4 and TRBJ1-1; TRBD1 aligns across 8 bases. Germline V gene data show CDR1 as MRHNA and CDR2 as SNTAGT. Trimming cost V 8 bases and J 3 bases; bases outside gene matches: 14. The CDR3 has 16 amino acids.

The V gene is TRBV7-9, the J gene TRBJ2-1; a weak D match, TRBD2 (6 bases). The germline V gene has CDR1 SEHNR and CDR2 FQNEAQ (reference sequence). The CDR3 covers 16 residues. The V and J ends lost 4 bases and 4 bases respectively, with 17 bases between them. CDR3 sequence: CASSSPTGTQYNEQFF. CDR3 nucleotide sequence: TGTGCCAGCAGCTCACCCACCGGGACTCAGTACAATGAGCAGTTCTTC.